Each of the 31 T cell receptor beta chains below was sequenced from the same sample in a study of shared clonotypes between healthy human individuals. Sequencing used immunoSEQ multiplex PCR; TCRdb keeps in-frame clones, though not all of them. Counted here are approximately 810,000 clones, around 93% occurring once; the ten biggest clones make up around 24%. The naive CD8 fraction comprised CD45RO-negative cells positively selected for CCR7 and excluded terminally differentiated effector memory CD45RA+ cells. Sequenced: naive CD8+ T cells sorted from blood. These receptors all stem from a man aged 25 to 40 in good health.

In its sample, this clone was seen once. The chain recombines TRBV7-9 with TRBJ2-3; D is unclear. The germline CDR1 and CDR2 sequences are SEHNR and FQNEAQ (reference sequence). The V gene lost 5 bases and the J gene lost 4 bases, with 10 bases spanning the gap. CDR3 length equals 13 residues. The CDR3, as DNA: TGTGCCAGCAGCCTCCCTTCCCCAGATACGCAGTATTTT. It translates to CASSLPSPDTQYF.

V and J are TRBV7-9 and TRBJ2-1, with TRBD1 matching over 7 bases. Trimming cost V 6 bases and J 7 bases; bases outside gene matches: 9. Germline V gene data show CDR1 as SEHNR and CDR2 as FQNEAQ (reference sequence). The CDR3 has 14 amino acids. The CDR3 protein is CASRQPGQYNEQFF. Here the CDR3 DNA reads TGTGCCAGCAGGCAACCGGGACAGTATAATGAGCAGTTCTTC.

The rearrangement uses TRBV5-6 and TRBJ1-5; a possible D gene is TRBD1 (6 bases). This CDR3 is built from 13 residues. Germline V lookup: CDR1 SGHDT, CDR2 YYEEEE. Trimming pared 3 bases from V and 7 bases from J, leaving 11 bases between. The CDR3 DNA reads as TGTGCCAGCAGCTACGGGACACGCCAGCCCCAGCATTTT. Its protein is CASSYGTRQPQHF.

V usage is TRBV7-3 and J usage is TRBJ2-2; 7 bases agree with TRBD1. The CDR3 length is 14 residues. Germline V gene lookup returns CDR1 SGHTA and CDR2 FQGTGA. J gave up 7 bases and V 2 bases, and 4 bases lay outside the gene matches. The CDR3, as DNA: TGTGCCAGCAGCTTAGAGGGGGCGAACGGGGAGCTGTTTTTT. As protein: CASSLEGANGELFF.

This chain joins TRBV15 and TRBJ1-4; TRBD1 might be the D (5 bases). Germline assignment: CDR1 LNHNV and CDR2 YYDKDF (reference sequence). The V end lost 3 bases, the J end lost 2 bases, and 10 bases lay between the germline ends. This CDR3 spans 15 amino acids. The chain's CDR3 is CATSSRVDTNEKLFF. DNA of the CDR3: TGTGCCACCAGCAGCAGGGTGGATACTAATGAAAAACTGTTTTTT.

The chain has TRBV5-1 and TRBJ2-5; perhaps TRBD1 as D (5 bases). With 4 bases removed from V and 2 bases from J, the gap between germline ends came to 9 bases. CDR1 is SGHRS, CDR2 YFSETQ, per germline. The CDR3 loop spans 13 amino acids. This CDR3 reads CASSKDSQETQYF. The CDR3 DNA is TGCGCCAGCAGCAAAGACAGTCAAGAGACCCAGTACTTC.

The CDR3 sequence: CASSLRPGRDEQYF. CDR3 DNA: TGTGCCAGCAGCTTAAGACCAGGGAGGGACGAGCAGTACTTC. The genes are TRBV13 and TRBJ2-7, with 7 bases fitting TRBD2. V lost 2 bases to trimming and J lost 5 bases; unmatched junction nucleotides: 6. The CDR3 contains 14 residues. Germline V CDR1 and CDR2: PRHDT, FYEKMQ (reference sequence).

The rearrangement links TRBV28 to TRBJ2-7; 7 bases match TRBD1. Germline V lookup: CDR1 MDHEN, CDR2 SYDVKM. With 6 bases clipped from V and 6 bases from J, the junction kept 11 bases outside the gene matches. The CDR3 runs 14 residues. CDR3 coding DNA: TGTGCCAGCAGACCCCGGACAGGCGGTGGCGAGCAGTACTTC. It encodes CASRPRTGGGEQYF.

This sequence joins TRBV12-1 and TRBJ1-1. TRBV12-1 is a known pseudogene. The CDR3 covers 13 residues. CDR3 DNA: TGTGCCAGCAGCTTTGATGGGGGCACTGAAGCTTTCTTT. It yields the protein CASSFDGGTEAFF.

This chain joins TRBV7-9 and TRBJ1-2; tentatively, D is TRBD1 (6 bases). The CDR3 covers 18 residues. The V and J ends lost 2 bases and 3 bases respectively, with 22 bases between them. Germline V gene lookup returns CDR1 SEHNR and CDR2 FQNEAQ (reference sequence). In nucleotides, the CDR3 is TGTGCCAGCAGCTTAAAGTGGGAACAGGGCGAGCCCCACTATGGCTACACCTTC. As protein: CASSLKWEQGEPHYGYTF. Together with reference TRBV7-9 and TRBJ1-2, the CDR3 gives the full variable domain: DTGVSQNPRHKITKRGQNVTFRCDPISEHNRLYWYRQTLGQGPEFLTYFQNEAQLEKSRLLSDRFSAERPKGSFSTLEIQRTEQGDSAMYLCASSLKWEQGEPHYGYTFGSGTRLTVV.

This clone was recorded only once. CDR3 amino acids: CASSLASPVGDTQYF. For the CDR3, the DNA is TGCGCCAGCAGCTTAGCTAGCCCGGTCGGCGATACGCAGTATTTT. This chain links TRBV5-1 with TRBJ2-3; weak D call: TRBD2 (5 bases). V shed 2 bases and J shed 6 bases, with 16 bases lying between them. This CDR3 is built from 15 residues. Germline CDR1 and CDR2: SGHRS and YFSETQ.

The chain uses TRBV14 and TRBJ2-1, with 12 bases fitting TRBD2. The germline CDR1 and CDR2 sequences are SGHDN and FVKESK. The CDR3 runs to 17 residues. V shed 4 bases, J shed 8 bases, and the junction held 12 bases outside the gene matches. CDR3 residues: CASSLTGLAGRGDEQFF. The CDR3, as DNA: TGTGCCAGCAGCCTAACAGGACTAGCGGGACGGGGCGATGAGCAGTTCTTC.

The chain's CDR3 is CASSQRTHYEQYF. In DNA, the CDR3 is TGTGCCAGCAGTCAACGGACACACTACGAGCAGTACTTC. The gene calls are TRBV6-1 and TRBJ2-7; D might be TRBD1 (5 bases). This CDR3 is 13 amino acids long. Trimming stripped 5 bases from V and 3 bases from J, with 11 bases between. Germline V lookup: CDR1 MNHNS, CDR2 SASEGT.

This chain uses TRBV10-2 with TRBJ2-7; tentatively, D is TRBD1 (6 bases). Germline V gene data show CDR1 as WSHSY and CDR2 as SAAADI. The CDR3 totals 14 residues. V was trimmed by 8 bases and J by 1 base, leaving 15 bases between them. Here the CDR3 reads CASLQGPTSYEQYF. CDR3 coding DNA: TGCGCCAGCTTACAGGGTCCCACTTCCTACGAGCAGTACTTC.

The chain links TRBV11-2 to TRBJ2-7; D gene unclear. V was cut by 1 base and J by 2 bases, with 12 bases left in between. Germline V gene lookup returns CDR1 SGHAT and CDR2 FQNNGV. The CDR3 length is 15 residues. The CDR3 is CASSLGRNAAYEQYF. CDR3 bases: TGTGCCAGCAGCTTAGGACGTAATGCAGCCTACGAGCAGTACTTC.

This chain uses TRBV30 with TRBJ2-5; 8 bases agree with TRBD2. V lost 7 bases and J lost 1; bases outside the gene matches: 2. The CDR3 length is 12 residues. Germline CDR1 and CDR2: GTSNPN and SVGIG (reference sequence). This CDR3 reads CAFSGTQETQYF. The CDR3 nucleotides are TGTGCCTTTAGCGGGACCCAAGAGACCCAGTACTTC.

There are a few counts of this clone. The chain links TRBV19 to TRBJ2-1; D remains unclear. In germline, CDR1 is LNHDA, CDR2 SQIVND (reference sequence). The V end was cut by 8 bases, the J end by 3 bases, with 11 bases between. The CDR3 totals 13 residues. DNA of the CDR3: TGTGCCAGTCAGGCCCTCGACTACAATGAGCAGTTCTTC. It yields the protein CASQALDYNEQFF.

The rearrangement links TRBV19 to TRBJ2-7; possible D gene TRBD2, 6 bases. The CDR3 contains 15 residues. Trimming took 3 bases from V and 2 from J, leaving 14 bases between them. The germline CDR1 and CDR2 sequences are LNHDA and SQIVND (reference sequence). CDR3 sequence (DNA): TGTGCCAGTAGTATGGCGGGGACCGTCGCCTACGAGCAGTACTTC. Protein product: CASSMAGTVAYEQYF.

This chain joins TRBV10-2 and TRBJ1-2; D is unclear. Trimming left V 2 bases short and J 0 bases short, with 13 bases between. The CDR3 is made up of 16 amino acids. Germline V CDR1 and CDR2: WSHSY, SAAADI. As DNA, the CDR3 is TGCGCCAGCAGTGAGACCTCGGAGAAAGCTAACTATGGCTACACCTTC. This translates into CASSETSEKANYGYTF.

The J gene is TRBJ2-3, the V gene TRBV9; maybe TRBD2 (5 bases). This CDR3 is built from 16 residues. CDR1 and CDR2 (germline): SGDLS, YYNGEE. V was cut by 1 base and J by 3 bases, with 15 bases left in between. This chain's CDR3 is CASSVRMEEPTDTQYF. For the CDR3, the DNA is TGTGCCAGCAGCGTAAGGATGGAGGAACCGACAGATACGCAGTATTTT. The complete variable domain, with remaining parts taken from reference TRBV9 and TRBJ2-3, reads DSGVTQTPKHLITATGQRVTLRCSPRSGDLSVYWYQQSLDQGLQFLIQYYNGEERAKGNILERFSAQQFPDLHSELNLSSLELGDSALYFCASSVRMEEPTDTQYFGPGTRLTVL.

The J gene is TRBJ1-5, the V gene TRBV15; the match to TRBD1 covers 8 bases. Losses at the gene ends were 3 bases for V and 6 bases for J; bases not matched to a gene: 7. Germline-derived CDR1 and CDR2 are LNHNV and YYDKDF (reference sequence). This CDR3 region has 15 residues. The CDR3 sequence: CATSSEAGGRQPQHF. The CDR3 DNA sequence: TGTGCCACCAGCAGTGAAGCAGGGGGCCGTCAGCCCCAGCATTTT.

The CDR3 loop is CASSSLGGTEPYEQFF. The DNA for the CDR3 is TGTGCCAGCAGCTCACTCGGGGGGACCGAACCTTATGAGCAGTTCTTC. This chain uses TRBV7-2 with TRBJ2-1, with TRBD2 matching 7 bases. CDR1 and CDR2 from the germline V gene are SGHTA and FQGNSA. The V gene end was trimmed by 4 bases and the J gene end by 8 bases; junction bases not matched to a gene: 14. The CDR3 loop spans 16 amino acids.

The rearrangement links TRBV28 to TRBJ2-5; no reliable D call. This CDR3 contains 13 residues. Trimming cost V 10 bases and J 1 base, with 13 bases left between them. Germline CDR1 reads MDHEN; CDR2 reads SYDVKM. In DNA form, the CDR3 reads TGTGCCACCTCCGGACGGATCCAAGAGACCCAGTACTTC. It yields the protein CATSGRIQETQYF.

This clone was observed once. No conserved phenylalanine or tryptophan ends this CDR3, so it is likely a read error. The DNA is left out, because the CDR3 cannot be placed on it with certainty; the CDR3 is given as TCRdb lists it. The rearrangement links TRBV29-1 to TRBJ1-2; TRBD1 is taken as the D call from the table, unchecked against the DNA. Termini included, the CDR3 measures 14 amino acids. From germline, CDR1 is SQVTM and CDR2 ANQGSEA. CDR3 residues: CSVEPPGQGDWCTL.

The rearrangement joins TRBV29-1 to TRBJ2-2; D gene ambiguous. There are 13 residues in the CDR3. V lost 7 bases and J 2 bases, leaving 11 bases between the germline ends. Germline CDR1 is SQVTM and CDR2 is ANQGSEA. The CDR3 loop is CSAMTPNTGELFF. The CDR3 nucleotides are TGCAGCGCAATGACACCCAACACCGGGGAGCTGTTTTTT.

The V call is TRBV13, the J call TRBJ2-1, with TRBD1 identical over 10 bases. The CDR3 consists of 13 residues. Germline CDR1 and CDR2: PRHDT and FYEKMQ (reference sequence). Trimming at V came to 5 bases and at J to 15 bases, leaving 10 bases not matched to a gene. The CDR3 loop is CASSREDRGILFF. For the CDR3, the DNA is TGTGCCAGCAGCAGAGAGGACAGGGGGATTTTGTTCTTC.

The chain has TRBV10-3 and TRBJ1-1; a weak D match, TRBD1 (5 bases). Germline V CDR1 and CDR2: ENHRY, SYGVKD. V lost 2 bases and J 1 base, leaving 11 bases between the germline ends. This CDR3 is built from 15 residues. Written as DNA, the CDR3 is TGTGCCATCAGTGAGCCACCAGGGAGGAACACTGAAGCTTTCTTT. Encoded protein: CAISEPPGRNTEAFF.

The J gene is TRBJ2-3, the V gene TRBV29-1, with a possible D match to TRBD1 (5 bases). The CDR3 has 13 residues. The germline V gene has CDR1 SQVTM and CDR2 ANQGSEA. V dropped 2 bases and J dropped 2 bases, with 8 bases sitting between them. CDR3 DNA sequence: TGCAGCGTTGAAACAGGATACACAGATACGCAGTATTTT. Residues: CSVETGYTDTQYF.

The V call is TRBV15, the J call TRBJ2-3; 8 bases match TRBD2. V was clipped by 4 bases and J by 9 bases; unmatched bases: 18. The CDR3 loop spans 17 amino acids. Germline CDR1 LNHNV, CDR2 YYDKDF (reference sequence). CDR3 sequence: CATSNLGLSGSEWTQYF. CDR3 nucleotide sequence: TGTGCCACCAGCAACCTCGGGCTAAGCGGGAGCGAGTGGACGCAGTATTTT.

This chain joins TRBV29-1 and TRBJ2-3; D is ambiguous. V lost 2 bases, J lost 0 bases, and 12 bases lay in between. Germline values: CDR1 SQVTM, CDR2 ANQGSEA. This CDR3 contains 15 residues. CDR3 loop: CSVESRAYSTDTQYF. CDR3 nucleotide sequence: TGCAGCGTTGAATCCAGAGCATATAGCACAGATACGCAGTATTTT.

Comment on this clone: Other DNA sequences within the sample encode an identical CDR3. V gene TRBV27 combines with J gene TRBJ2-5; 9 bases match TRBD2. The germline gives CDR1 MNHEY, CDR2 SMNVEV (reference sequence). V lost 4 bases and J lost 2; bases outside the gene matches: 2. This CDR3 is built from 14 residues. The CDR3 reads CASSSLAGQETQYF. The CDR3 bases are TGTGCCAGCAGTTCTCTAGCGGGGCAAGAGACCCAGTACTTC.